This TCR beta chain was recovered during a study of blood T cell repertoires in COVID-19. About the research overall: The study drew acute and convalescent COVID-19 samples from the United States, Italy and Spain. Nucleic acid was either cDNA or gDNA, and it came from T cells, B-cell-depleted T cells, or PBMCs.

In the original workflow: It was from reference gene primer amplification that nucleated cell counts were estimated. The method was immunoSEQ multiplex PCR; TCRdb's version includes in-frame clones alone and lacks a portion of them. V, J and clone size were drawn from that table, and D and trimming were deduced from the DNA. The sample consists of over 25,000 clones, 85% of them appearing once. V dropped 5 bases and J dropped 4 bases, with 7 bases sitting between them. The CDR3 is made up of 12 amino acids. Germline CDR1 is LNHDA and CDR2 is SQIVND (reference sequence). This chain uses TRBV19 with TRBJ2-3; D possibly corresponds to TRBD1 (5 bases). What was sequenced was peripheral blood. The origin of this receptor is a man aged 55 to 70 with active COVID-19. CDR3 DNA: TGTGCCAGTAGTTCGACAGCAGATACGCAGTATTTT. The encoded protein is CASSSTADTQYF.